This TCR beta chain was documented in a study of T-cell memory formation after mild COVID-19. MiXCR was run by TCRdb on the 5' RACE reads, yielding one entry per CDR3 protein. In the table there are 200,000 to 250,000 distinct CDR3 sequences, 9% to 10% of which are singletons. Germline V gives CDR1 LGHNA, CDR2 YSLEER. CDR3 length equals 14 residues. Trimming took off 3 bases at V and 2 bases at J, with 9 bases between the two ends. This clonotype was counted at least ten times. The clonotype originates from a man aged 18 to 30 who had mild COVID-19 (a few samples of this study predate the infection). Cell type and time point are not known. The specimen sequenced was PBMCs or a T cell subset sorted from them (not recorded which). The J gene is TRBJ2-3, the V gene TRBV4-3; D gene unclear. The DNA for the CDR3 is TGCGCCAGCAGCCATACGGACCTCACAGATACGCAGTATTTT. Its protein is CASSHTDLTDTQYF.